This T cell receptor (beta chain) emerged from a study of shared clonotypes between healthy human individuals. Assay: immunoSEQ multiplex PCR; the TCRdb copy retains only in-frame clones and omits some. Here the sample spans about 1.9 million clones, just over 90% being singletons. CD45RO-negative cells were positively selected for CCR7, leaving out terminally differentiated effector memory CD45RA+ cells. Donors were healthy HIV-negative adults without recently reported acute infections or vaccinations. This clone appeared a single time. Its target is not known. Points from the study as a whole: Clonotypes shared by all four donors outscored non-shared clonotypes in generation probability. Represented genetic and exposure-history diversity was restricted by having few donors.

CDR1 SGHDN and CDR2 FVKESK come from the germline V gene. The CDR3 runs to 16 residues. Trimming removed 0 bases at V and 2 bases at J, with 14 bases between. The TCR sequence derives from a man aged 18 to 29 in good health. Some clones in this sample may be carry-over from other donors' samples. This sequence joins TRBV14 and TRBJ2-7; D perhaps matches TRBD1 (5 bases). Specimen: naive CD8+ T cells from PBMCs. The CDR3 nucleotides are TGTGCCAGCAGCCAAGATGAAGGGGCCAGGCCCTACGAGCAGTACTTC. This encodes CASSQDEGARPYEQYF.